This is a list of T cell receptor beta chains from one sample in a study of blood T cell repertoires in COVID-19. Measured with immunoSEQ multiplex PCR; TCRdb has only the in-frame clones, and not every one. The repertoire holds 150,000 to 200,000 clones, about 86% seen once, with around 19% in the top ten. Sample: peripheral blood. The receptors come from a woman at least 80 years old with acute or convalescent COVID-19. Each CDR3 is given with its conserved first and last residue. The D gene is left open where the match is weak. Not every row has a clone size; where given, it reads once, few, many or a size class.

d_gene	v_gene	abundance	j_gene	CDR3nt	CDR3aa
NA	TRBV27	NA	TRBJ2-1	TGTGCCAGCAGTTCCCCACCCGGCAATGAGCAGTTCTTC	CASSSPPGNEQFF
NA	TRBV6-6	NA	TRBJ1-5	TGTGCCAGCAGTAGGAGGGGTATTGGTAGCAATCAGCCCCAGCATTTT	CASSRRGIGSNQPQHF
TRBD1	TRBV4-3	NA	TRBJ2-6	TGCGCCAGCAGCCTCTCAACAGGGGGCCTATTTGGGGCCAACGTCCTGACTTTC	CASSLSTGGLFGANVLTF
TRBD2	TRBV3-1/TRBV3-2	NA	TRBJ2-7	TGTGCCAGCAGATCGGGCGGGGGGACCTACGAGCAGTACTTC	CASRSGGGTYEQYF
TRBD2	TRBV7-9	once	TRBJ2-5	TGTGCCAGCAGCCTTGGCGGGGGAGAGACCCAGTACTTC	CASSLGGGETQYF
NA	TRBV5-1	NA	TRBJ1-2	TGCGCCAGCAGCCGTAACACGGAGAGGGGCTACACCTTC	CASSRNTERGYTF
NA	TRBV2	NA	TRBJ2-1	TGTGCCAGCAGTGTAGGACCCGGACAGAGTTCTTACAATGAGCAGTTCTTC	CASSVGPGQSSYNEQFF
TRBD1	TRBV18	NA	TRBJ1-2	TGTGCCAGCTCACCGCAGGGGGGTTTTCACTATGGCTACACCTTC	CASSPQGGFHYGYTF
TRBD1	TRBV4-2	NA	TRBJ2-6	TGTGCCAGCAGCCAAGGGTTGAGACAGGGGAAGCGAGGGACTGGGGCCAACGTCCTGACTTTC	CASSQGLRQGKRGTGANVLTF
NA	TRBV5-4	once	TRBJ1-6	TGTGCCAGCAGCTTGGGCGGGGGCGCGTCCTATAATTCACCCCTCCACTTT	CASSLGGGASYNSPLHF
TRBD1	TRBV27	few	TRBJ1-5	TGTGCCAGCAGGACAGGGGGTAATCAGCCCCAGCATTTT	CASRTGGNQPQHF
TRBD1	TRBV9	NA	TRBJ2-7	TGTGCCAGCAGCCCACGGACAGGAGGCTACGAGCAGTACTTC	CASSPRTGGYEQYF
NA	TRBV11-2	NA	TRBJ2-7	TGTGCCAGCAGCTTAGTAGGGGGGGGTCAGTCCTACGAGCAGTACTTC	CASSLVGGGQSYEQYF
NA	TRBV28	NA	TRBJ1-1	TGTGCCATCCACACAAGCACTGAAGCTTTCTTT	CAIHTSTEAFF
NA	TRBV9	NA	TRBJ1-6	TGTGCCAGCAGCGTAGAAGCTGATGGCTCCTATAATTCACCCCTCCACTTT	CASSVEADGSYNSPLHF
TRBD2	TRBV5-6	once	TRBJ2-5	TGTGCCAGCAGCTTGGCTGGCACTAGCGGGAAAGAGACCCAGTACTTC	CASSLAGTSGKETQYF
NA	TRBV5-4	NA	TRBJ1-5	TGTGCCAGCAGCTTGGCGGGGGGCTCGGATCAGCCCCAGCATTTT	CASSLAGGSDQPQHF
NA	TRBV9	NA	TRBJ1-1	TGTGCCAGCAGCATCTTAGAGAACACTGAAGCTTTCTTT	CASSILENTEAFF
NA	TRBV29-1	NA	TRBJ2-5	TGCAGCGTTGATGACAGTCCGAGGAAGGGAGAGACCCAGTACTTC	CSVDDSPRKGETQYF
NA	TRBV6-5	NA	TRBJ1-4	TGTGCCAGCAGTATAGGGAGAGCAACTAATGAAAAACTGTTTTTT	CASSIGRATNEKLFF
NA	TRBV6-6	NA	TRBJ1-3	TGTGCCAGCAGTTACTCGGAGGGAAACACCATATATTTT	CASSYSEGNTIYF
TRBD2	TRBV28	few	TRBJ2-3	TGTGCCAGCAGTCCGCTAGCGGGAGTAATTGATACGCAGTATTTT	CASSPLAGVIDTQYF
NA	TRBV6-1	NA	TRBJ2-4	TGTGCCAGCAGTGAAGCGGCGGGGAGGCCCAAAAACATTCAGTACTTC	CASSEAAGRPKNIQYF
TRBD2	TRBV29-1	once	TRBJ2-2	TGCAGCGTTGTAGGGCTAGCGGGAAGCGGGGAGCTGTTTTTT	CSVVGLAGSGELFF
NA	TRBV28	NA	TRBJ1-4	TGTGCCAGCAGGCGAGCTTATAATGAAAAACTGTTTTTT	CASRRAYNEKLFF
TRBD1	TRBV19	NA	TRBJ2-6	TGTGCCAGTAAGGGACAGGGAACCGGGGCCAACGTCCTGACTTTC	CASKGQGTGANVLTF
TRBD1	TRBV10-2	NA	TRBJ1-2	TGCGCCAGCAGTGGGGATCGGACAGGAACGACCTACACCTTC	CASSGDRTGTTYTF
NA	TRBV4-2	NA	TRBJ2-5	TGTGCCAGCAGCCAAGCAGGTACGCAAGAGACCCAGTACTTC	CASSQAGTQETQYF
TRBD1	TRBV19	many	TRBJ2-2	TGTGCCAGTAGAACGGGACAGGGGGGCACCGGGGAGCTGTTTTTT	CASRTGQGGTGELFF
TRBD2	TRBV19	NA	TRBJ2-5	TGTGCCAGTAGAAGCGGACTAGCGGGAAGAGAGACCCAGTACTTC	CASRSGLAGRETQYF
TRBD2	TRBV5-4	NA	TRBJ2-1	TGTGCCAGCAGCTTGTCTCTAGCGGGGGTTAACTCCTACAATGAGCAGTTCTTC	CASSLSLAGVNSYNEQFF
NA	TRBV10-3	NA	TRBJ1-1	TGTGCCATCAGTGGTCCACAGGGAGCCACTGAAGCTTTCTTT	CAISGPQGATEAFF
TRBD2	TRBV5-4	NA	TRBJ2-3	TGTGCCAGCAGCTCCTGGACTAGCGGGAGGGCAGATACGCAGTATTTT	CASSSWTSGRADTQYF
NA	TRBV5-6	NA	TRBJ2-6	TGTGCCAGCAGCTTGGTCCCAATCTCTGGGGCCAACGTCCTGACTTTC	CASSLVPISGANVLTF
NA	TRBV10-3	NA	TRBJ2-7	TGTGCCATCAGTGGGACAGAGAGCTCCTACGAGCAGTACTTC	CAISGTESSYEQYF
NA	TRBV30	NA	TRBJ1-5	TGTGCCTGGGCCGGGACATTTAATCAGCCCCAGCATTTT	CAWAGTFNQPQHF
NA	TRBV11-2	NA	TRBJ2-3	TGTGCCAGCGCTGCCCTAGGAACAGATACGCAGTATTTT	CASAALGTDTQYF
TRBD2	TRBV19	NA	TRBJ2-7	TGTGCCAGTAGTCGGTCCCCTAGCGGAACCTCCTACGAGCAGTACTTC	CASSRSPSGTSYEQYF
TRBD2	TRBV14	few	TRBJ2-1	TGTGCCAGCAGCCAACTTAAAGCGGGAGTGTTTAACTCCTACAATGAGCAGTTCTTC	CASSQLKAGVFNSYNEQFF
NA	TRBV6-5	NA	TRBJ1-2	TGTGCCAGCAGCAACATCCCCAGACAGGCGTTTGGCTACACCTTC	CASSNIPRQAFGYTF
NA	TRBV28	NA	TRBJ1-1	TGTGCCGTGAGGGCGGGAGACACTGAAGCTTTCTTT	CAVRAGDTEAFF
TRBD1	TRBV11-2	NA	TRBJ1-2	TGTGCCAGCAGGCAGGGGACAGAAGGCTACACCTTC	CASRQGTEGYTF
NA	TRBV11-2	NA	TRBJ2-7	TGTGCCAGCAGCTTAGATAAGCGGGTACTGTGGGACCGCTACGAGCAGTACTTC	CASSLDKRVLWDRYEQYF
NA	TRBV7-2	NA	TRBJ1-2	TGTGCCAGCAGCCAAGACAGAAACTATGGCTACACCTTC	CASSQDRNYGYTF
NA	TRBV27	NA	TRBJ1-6	TGTGCCAGCAGTTCCTTAGGACTCAATTCACCCCTCCACTTT	CASSSLGLNSPLHF
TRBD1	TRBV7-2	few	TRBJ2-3	TGTGCCAGCAGCTCCCGACAGAGACAGGGAGATACGCAGTATTTT	CASSSRQRQGDTQYF
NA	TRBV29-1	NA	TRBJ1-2	TGCAGCGCCCTATCTCAGGGTGGTGGCTACACCTTC	CSALSQGGGYTF
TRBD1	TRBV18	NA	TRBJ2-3	TGTGCCAGCTCGTCGACAGGGGGCACAGATACGCAGTATTTT	CASSSTGGTDTQYF